This passage covers 8 T cell receptor beta chains from one sample sequenced in a study of tumor-infiltrating lymphocytes in primary liver carcinoma. Each 20-30 mg portion of unsorted bulk tissue served as the source for co-extraction of RNA and DNA. Starting from around 510 ng of total RNA, TCR beta cDNA was produced with a primer in the constant region. Slightly modified ARM-PCR with three nested multiplex PCR rounds yielded TCR beta libraries. Forward primers for TRBV1-TRBV30 and a C-beta reverse primer served the first two PCR rounds, at roughly 10 cycles each. In TCRdb, the multiplex PCR reads were re-called with MiXCR into one record per CDR3 protein. This table holds approximately 190,000 distinct CDR3 sequences, 85% found once. Sequencing was done on a sample of tumor tissue from primary liver carcinoma. The receptor set was obtained from a man between 40 and 49 years old with primary liver carcinoma and hepatitis B virus infection.

This clonotype occurred once. The CDR3: CASSQVHQREPQNEQFF. As DNA, the CDR3 is TGCGCCAGCAGCCAAGTACATCAGCGGGAGCCCCAGAATGAGCAGTTCTTC. The chain has TRBV4-3 and TRBJ2-1; the match to TRBD2 covers 8 bases. V shed 1 base, J shed 7 bases, and the junction held 12 bases outside the gene matches. Germline-derived CDR1 and CDR2 are LGHNA and YSLEER. The CDR3 has 17 amino acids.

With regard to this clonotype: One junction end disagrees with the germline gene, perhaps due to a read error. The gene calls are TRBV6-1 and TRBJ2-7; 7 bases line up with TRBD2. The CDR3 runs 17 residues. CDR1 is MNHNS, CDR2 SASEGT, per germline. The CDR3 sequence is CVSSEGAGGGKMYEQYF. In DNA, the CDR3 is TGTGTCAGCAGTGAAGGGGCCGGCGGGGGTAAAATGTACGAGCAGTACTTC.

To note about this clonotype: One junction end disagrees with the germline gene, perhaps due to a read error. V usage is TRBV6-5 and J usage is TRBJ1-4; a weak D match, TRBD1 (5 bases). CDR3 length: 16 residues. Germline CDR1 reads MNHEY; CDR2 reads SVGAGI. Here the CDR3 reads CASSYSSGTSNEKLYF. The CDR3 DNA is TGTGCCAGCAGTTATTCGTCCGGGACGTCAAATGAAAAACTGTATTTT.

With respect to this clonotype: Germline and junction disagree at one end, which may indicate a read error. This sequence joins TRBV4-3 and TRBJ2-7; TRBD2 aligns across 7 bases. This CDR3 region has 15 residues. Germline V CDR1 and CDR2: LGHNA, YSLEER. The CDR3: CVSSQGPGGEDEQYF. The CDR3 nucleotides are TGCGTCAGCAGCCAAGGTCCGGGAGGAGAGGACGAGCAGTATTTC.

A remark on this clonotype: A junction end diverges from the germline sequence, so it may reflect a read error. The V call is TRBV6-5, the J call TRBJ2-7; TRBD2 matches at 9 bases. CDR1 is MNHEY and CDR2 is SVGAGI in the germline V gene. This CDR3 is 18 amino acids long. The CDR3, as DNA: TGTGCCAGCAGTTACCGCTACCCTAGCGGGACCAGCTCCTACGAGCACTACTTC. Encoded protein: CASSYRYPSGTSSYEHYF.

About this clonotype: A much larger clone differs from this one at a single base, so this may be a read error. V gene TRBV28 combines with J gene TRBJ1-1; possible D gene TRBD1, 5 bases. Germline V gene lookup returns CDR1 MDHEN and CDR2 SYDVKM. The CDR3 length is 15 residues. The DNA of the CDR3 is TGTGCCAACAGTAAGGGAGGGACGGTGAACACTGAAGCTTTCTTT. Translation gives CANSKGGTVNTEAFF.

Notes on this clonotype: No conserved phenylalanine or tryptophan is present at the end of the CDR3, so a read error is the likely explanation. The DNA is left out, because the CDR3 cannot be placed on it with certainty; the CDR3 is given as TCRdb lists it. This chain joins TRBV11-3 and TRBJ2-1. Germline V CDR1 and CDR2: SGHNT, YENEEA. The CDR3 spans 14 residues, counting both ends. CDR3 region: CASSLGVSNNELFV.

Points on this clonotype: A much larger clone differs by one base, so this may be a read error. This chain links TRBV28 with TRBJ2-6; D perhaps matches TRBD2 (5 bases). Germline CDR1 and CDR2: MDHEN and SYDVKM. The CDR3 loop spans 17 amino acids. CDR3 residues: CASRDSDGLSGVNVLTF. CDR3 nucleotides: TGTGCCAGCAGGGACTCGGACGGACTCTCTGGGGTCAACGTCCTGACTTTC. Together with reference TRBV28 and TRBJ2-6, the CDR3 gives the full variable domain: DVKVTQSSRYLVKRTGEKVFLECVQDMDHENMFWYRQDPGLGLRLIYFSYDVKMKEKGDIPEGYSVSREKKERFSLILESASTNQTSMYLCASRDSDGLSGVNVLTFGAGSRLTVL.